This TCR beta chain appears in the sequencing data of a study of response to subunit inactivated influenza vaccine. TCRdb recomputed calls from the RT-PCR reads with MiXCR, one row per CDR3 protein. This table holds about 190,000 distinct CDR3 sequences, 13% to 15% found once. The CDR3 sequence is 11 residues long. V lost 6 bases and J 4 bases, leaving 7 bases between the germline ends. Germline lookup yields CDR1 DFQATT and CDR2 SNEGSKA (reference sequence). This specimen consisted of CD8+ T cells sorted from PBMCs, obtained roughly 5 days after vaccination. The TCR sequence derives from a middle-aged man who received an inactivated influenza vaccine. The V and J genes are TRBV20-1 and TRBJ2-1; D might be TRBD1 (6 bases). CDR3: CSAGQYNEQFF. Written as DNA, the CDR3 is TGCAGTGCAGGACAGTACAATGAGCAGTTCTTC.